The 17 T cell receptor beta chains listed next were all sequenced from one sample in a study of T cell changes during pregnancy in multiple sclerosis. Some clones are missing from TCRdb's copy, which holds only in-frame ones; the method was immunoSEQ multiplex PCR. The sample has tens of thousands of clones, almost 95% seen once; the top ten hold 2.8%. The starting material was peripheral blood, obtained in the third trimester of pregnancy. These receptors originate from a female donor in good health, enrolled as a control in a pregnancy study.

V usage is TRBV25-1 and J usage is TRBJ2-7, with TRBD1 matching over 9 bases. CDR1 and CDR2 (germline): MGHDK, SYGVNS. The ends lost 8 bases at V and 2 bases at J; junction bases unmatched: 7. This CDR3 is built from 14 residues. As DNA, the CDR3 is TGTGCCAGCTCCCTAGGACAGGGGCCCTACGAGCAGTACTTC. This sequence encodes CASSLGQGPYEQYF.

The chain combines TRBV30 with TRBJ1-4; D is unresolved. Germline V CDR1 and CDR2: GTSNPN, SVGIG (reference sequence). V was cut by 3 bases and J by 1 base, with 21 bases left in between. The CDR3 is 18 residues long. CDR3 sequence reads: CAWSAPRPLTGTNEKLFF. The CDR3 nucleotides read TGTGCCTGGAGCGCCCCCCGGCCTCTAACGGGAACTAATGAAAAACTGTTTTTT.

This clone has just one count. The rearrangement uses TRBV7-2 and TRBJ2-3, with D unresolved. Germline assignment: CDR1 SGHTA and CDR2 FQGNSA. Trimming cost V 3 bases and J 2 bases, with 9 bases left between them. The CDR3 is 14 residues long. CDR3 in amino acids: CASSLWRNTDTQYF. The DNA of the CDR3 is TGTGCCAGCAGCTTGTGGCGGAACACAGATACGCAGTATTTT.

CDR3 DNA: TGTGCCAGCAGCGCGGGACATCCGAATCAGCCCCAGCATTTT. It codes for CASSAGHPNQPQHF. The rearrangement links TRBV9 to TRBJ1-5; D is possibly TRBD1 (6 bases). The germline V and J ends were trimmed by 3 bases and 4 bases, with 11 bases remaining between them. This CDR3 contains 14 residues. Germline assignment: CDR1 SGDLS and CDR2 YYNGEE.

The chain uses TRBV27 and TRBJ2-1, with 10 bases matching TRBD1. The CDR3 spans 14 residues. Germline CDR1 and CDR2: MNHEY and SMNVEV (reference sequence). The V segment lost 5 bases and the J segment 9 bases; nucleotides outside the gene matches: 7. DNA of the CDR3: TGTGCCAGCAGTGATAGGACAGGGGGGAGTGAGCAGTTCTTC. This sequence encodes CASSDRTGGSEQFF.

On this clone: One junction end does not reproduce the germline sequence, and a read error may be involved. CDR3 bases: TGTGTCAGCAGCCCTAGCGGGAGTTACAATGAGCAGTTCTTC. Translating gives CVSSPSGSYNEQFF. The chain carries TRBV9 and TRBJ2-1, with TRBD2 identical over 10 bases. Germline CDR1 SGDLS, CDR2 YYNGEE. This CDR3 spans 14 amino acids.

Concerning this clone itself: The junction does not match germline at one end; this may be a read error. This rearrangement joins TRBV11-2 to TRBJ1-2; D is perhaps TRBD1 (5 bases). This CDR3 is 12 amino acids long. CDR1 SGHAT and CDR2 FQNNGV come from the germline V gene. The CDR3 region is CASSLDPQDLSF. CDR3 bases: TGTGCCAGCAGCTTAGATCCACAGGATCTCTCCTTC.

The genes are TRBV25-1 and TRBJ1-4, with D tentatively TRBD1 (6 bases). This CDR3 spans 15 amino acids. V gave up 3 bases and J gave up 8 bases, with 16 bases separating them. Germline V CDR1 and CDR2: MGHDK, SYGVNS. The CDR3, as DNA: TGTGCCAGCAGTGATCACACAGGGTCTTCCGAAAAACTGTTTTTT. This encodes CASSDHTGSSEKLFF.

V usage is TRBV4-3 and J usage is TRBJ1-6; D unclear. Trimming took off 0 bases at V and 11 bases at J, with 8 bases between the two ends. This CDR3 region has 13 residues. Germline V CDR1 and CDR2: LGHNA, YSLEER. The CDR3 region is CASSQDYETPLHF. In DNA, the CDR3 is TGCGCCAGCAGCCAAGACTACGAGACACCCCTCCACTTT.

The gene calls are TRBV27 and TRBJ2-7, with D possibly TRBD1 on 5 matching bases. V was clipped by 0 bases and J by 5 bases, with 8 bases between them. Germline V gives CDR1 MNHEY, CDR2 SMNVEV (reference sequence). This CDR3 is built from 13 residues. The CDR3 sequence: CASSLSPRDEQYF. Here the CDR3 DNA reads TGTGCCAGCAGTTTATCTCCCAGGGACGAGCAGTACTTC.

The chain couples TRBV11-2 to TRBJ2-1; D not resolved. The germline V gene encodes CDR1 SGHAT and CDR2 FQNNGV. The CDR3 contains 14 residues. V was trimmed by 0 bases and J by 7 bases, leaving 10 bases between them. The CDR3: CASSLDWVTNEQFF. CDR3 nucleotides: TGTGCCAGCAGCTTAGACTGGGTGACAAATGAGCAGTTCTTC.

This sequence joins TRBV4-1 and TRBJ2-5; 15 positions match TRBD2. The CDR3 consists of 17 residues. Germline CDR1 and CDR2: MGHRA and YSYEKL. After removal of 3 bases from V and 4 bases from J, the junction contained 6 bases not matched to a gene. The CDR3 protein is CASSHGLAGGPGETQYF. The CDR3 DNA reads TGCGCCAGCAGCCACGGACTAGCGGGAGGGCCTGGAGAGACCCAGTACTTC.

Here the CDR3 reads CASSESGGFDGYTF. The CDR3, as DNA: TGTGCCAGCAGTGAGTCGGGAGGTTTCGATGGCTACACCTTC. The chain is built from TRBV6-1 and TRBJ1-2; D uncertain. Germline CDR1 and CDR2: MNHNS and SASEGT. The CDR3 consists of 14 residues. The V and J ends lost 3 bases and 6 bases respectively, with 14 bases between them.

The chain has TRBV19 and TRBJ2-1; D is possibly TRBD2 (5 bases). Germline V lookup: CDR1 LNHDA, CDR2 SQIVND (reference sequence). CDR3 size: 11 residues. The V gene lost 10 bases and the J gene lost 8 bases, with 12 bases spanning the gap. CDR3 coding DNA: TGTGCCACAACTTCGAGGGATGAGCAGTTCTTC. It is translated as CATTSRDEQFF.

The genes are TRBV7-6 and TRBJ2-5; D is unresolved. The germline CDR1 and CDR2 sequences are SGHVS and FNYEAQ. The V gene lost 0 bases and the J gene lost 5 bases, with 10 bases spanning the gap. The CDR3 consists of 14 residues. CDR3 in DNA: TGTGCCAGCAGCTTAGCGTACCGGCGGGAGACCCAGTACTTC. Amino acid sequence: CASSLAYRRETQYF.

J is TRBJ2-7 and V is TRBV7-2; D is perhaps TRBD1 (6 bases). CDR3 length: 14 residues. Trimming took off 1 base at V and 3 bases at J, with 10 bases between the two ends. In germline, CDR1 is SGHTA, CDR2 FQGNSA. CDR3 nucleotide sequence: TGTGCCAGCAGCTTAGTTTCAGGGGACTACGAGCAGTACTTC. Protein product: CASSLVSGDYEQYF.

CDR3 amino acids: CASSQDTNYGYTF. The CDR3 region has the DNA TGTGCCAGTAGTCAGGACACTAACTATGGCTACACCTTC. The chain couples TRBV19 to TRBJ1-2; TRBD1 is a possible D gene (5 bases). The CDR3 is made up of 13 amino acids. V was trimmed by 5 bases and J by 0 bases, leaving 7 bases between them. In germline, CDR1 is LNHDA, CDR2 SQIVND (reference sequence).